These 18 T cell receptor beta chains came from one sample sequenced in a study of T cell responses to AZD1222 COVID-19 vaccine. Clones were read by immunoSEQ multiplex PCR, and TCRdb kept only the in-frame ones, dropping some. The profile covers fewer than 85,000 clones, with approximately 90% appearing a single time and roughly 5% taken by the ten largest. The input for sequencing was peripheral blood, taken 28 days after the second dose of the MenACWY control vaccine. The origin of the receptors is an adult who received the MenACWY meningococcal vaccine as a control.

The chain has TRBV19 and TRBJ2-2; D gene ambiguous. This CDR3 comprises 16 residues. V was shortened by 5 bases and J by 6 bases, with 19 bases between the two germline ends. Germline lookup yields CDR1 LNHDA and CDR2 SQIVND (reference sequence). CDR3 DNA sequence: TGTGCCAGTAGTCCCCGGCTGCTCCGCGCCCCCGGGGAGCTGTTTTTT. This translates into CASSPRLLRAPGELFF.

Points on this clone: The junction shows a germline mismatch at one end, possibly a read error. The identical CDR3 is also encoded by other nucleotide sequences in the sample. The CDR3 bases are TGTGCTAGCAGCTCAGGACAGGGCGGGACCGGGGAGCTGTTTTTT. This codes for CASSSGQGGTGELFF. The gene calls are TRBV7-7 and TRBJ2-2; 8 bases are shared with TRBD1. Germline CDR1 reads SSHAT; CDR2 reads FNYEAQ (reference sequence). The CDR3 has 15 amino acids. The full variable domain, in which reference TRBV7-7 and TRBJ2-2 provide the parts outside the CDR3, is GAGVSQSPRYKVTKRGQDVTLRCDPISSHATLYWYQQALGQGPEFLTYFNYEAQPDKSGLPSDRFSAERPEGSISTLTIQRTEQRDSAMYRCASSSGQGGTGELFFGEGSRLTVL.

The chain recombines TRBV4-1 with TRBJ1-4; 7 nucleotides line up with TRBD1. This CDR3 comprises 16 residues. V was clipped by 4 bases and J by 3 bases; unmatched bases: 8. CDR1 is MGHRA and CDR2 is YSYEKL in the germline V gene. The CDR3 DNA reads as TGCGCCAGCAGCCTTCAGACAGGGTTTGCTAATGAAAAACTGTTTTTT. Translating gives CASSLQTGFANEKLFF.

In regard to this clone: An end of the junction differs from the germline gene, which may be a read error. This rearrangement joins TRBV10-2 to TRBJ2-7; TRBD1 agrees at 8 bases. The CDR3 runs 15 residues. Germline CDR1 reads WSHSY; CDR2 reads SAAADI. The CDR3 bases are TGCGCCAGCAGTGGTCAGGTGGCAGGGGGCCCCGAGAAGTACTTC. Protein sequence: CASSGQVAGGPEKYF.

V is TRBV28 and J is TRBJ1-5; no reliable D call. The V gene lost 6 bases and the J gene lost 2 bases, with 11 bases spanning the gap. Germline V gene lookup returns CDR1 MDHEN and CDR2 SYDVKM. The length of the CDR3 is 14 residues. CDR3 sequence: CASRLDPGNQPQHF. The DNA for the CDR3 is TGTGCCAGCAGATTAGACCCCGGCAATCAGCCCCAGCATTTT.

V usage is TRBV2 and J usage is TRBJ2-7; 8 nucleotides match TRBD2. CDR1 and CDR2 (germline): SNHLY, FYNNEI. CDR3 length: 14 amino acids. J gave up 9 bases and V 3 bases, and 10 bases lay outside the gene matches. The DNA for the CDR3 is TGTGCCAGCAGTGATACGCGGGGGGTAGTTCGGCAGTACTTC. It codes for CASSDTRGVVRQYF.

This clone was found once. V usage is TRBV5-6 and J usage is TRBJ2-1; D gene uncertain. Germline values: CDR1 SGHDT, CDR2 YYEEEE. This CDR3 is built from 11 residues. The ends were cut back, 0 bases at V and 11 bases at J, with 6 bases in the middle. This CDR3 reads CASSLGSQQFF. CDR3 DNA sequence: TGTGCCAGCAGCTTGGGTTCCCAGCAGTTCTTC. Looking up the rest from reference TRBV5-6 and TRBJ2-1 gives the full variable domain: DAGVTQSPTHLIKTRGQQVTLRCSPKSGHDTVSWYQQALGQGPQFIFQYYEEEERQRGNFPDRFSGHQFPNYSSELNVNALLLGDSALYLCASSLGSQQFFGPGTRLTVL.

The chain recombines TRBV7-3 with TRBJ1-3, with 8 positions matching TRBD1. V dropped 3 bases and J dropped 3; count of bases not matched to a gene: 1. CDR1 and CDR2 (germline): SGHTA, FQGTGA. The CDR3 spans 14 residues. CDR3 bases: TGTGCCAGCAGCTTGGACAGGGTTGGAAACACCATATATTTT. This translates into CASSLDRVGNTIYF. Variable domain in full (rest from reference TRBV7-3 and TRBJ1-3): GAGVSQTPSNKVTEKGKYVELRCDPISGHTALYWYRQSLGQGPEFLIYFQGTGAADDSGLPNDRFFAVRPEGSVSTLKIQRTERGDSAVYLCASSLDRVGNTIYFGEGSWLTVV.

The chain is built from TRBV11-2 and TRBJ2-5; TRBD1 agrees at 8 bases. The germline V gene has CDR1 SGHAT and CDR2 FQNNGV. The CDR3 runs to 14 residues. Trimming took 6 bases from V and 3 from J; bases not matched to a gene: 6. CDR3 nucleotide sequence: TGTGCCAGCAGACGCGAGACAGGGGAAGAGACCCAGTACTTC. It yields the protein CASRRETGEETQYF.

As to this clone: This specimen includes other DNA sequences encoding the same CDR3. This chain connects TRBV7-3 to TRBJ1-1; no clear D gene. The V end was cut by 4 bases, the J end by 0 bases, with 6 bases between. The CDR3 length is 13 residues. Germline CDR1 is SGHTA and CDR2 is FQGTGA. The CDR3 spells CASSSDMNTEAFF. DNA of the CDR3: TGTGCCAGCAGCTCAGACATGAACACTGAAGCTTTCTTT. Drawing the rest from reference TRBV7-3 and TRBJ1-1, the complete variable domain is GAGVSQTPSNKVTEKGKYVELRCDPISGHTALYWYRQSLGQGPEFLIYFQGTGAADDSGLPNDRFFAVRPEGSVSTLKIQRTERGDSAVYLCASSSDMNTEAFFGQGTRLTVV.

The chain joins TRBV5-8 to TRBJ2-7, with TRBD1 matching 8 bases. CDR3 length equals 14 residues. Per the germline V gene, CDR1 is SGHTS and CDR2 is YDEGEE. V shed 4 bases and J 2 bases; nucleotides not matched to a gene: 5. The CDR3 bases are TGTGCCAGCAGCGGACAGGGAAGGCCCTACGAGCAGTACTTC. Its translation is CASSGQGRPYEQYF.

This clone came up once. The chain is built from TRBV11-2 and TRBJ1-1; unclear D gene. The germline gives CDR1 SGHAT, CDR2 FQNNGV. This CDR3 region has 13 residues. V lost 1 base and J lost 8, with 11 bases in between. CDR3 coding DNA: TGTGCCAGCAGCTTAGGGACCTTGGGGGAAGCTTTCTTT. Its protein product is CASSLGTLGEAFF.

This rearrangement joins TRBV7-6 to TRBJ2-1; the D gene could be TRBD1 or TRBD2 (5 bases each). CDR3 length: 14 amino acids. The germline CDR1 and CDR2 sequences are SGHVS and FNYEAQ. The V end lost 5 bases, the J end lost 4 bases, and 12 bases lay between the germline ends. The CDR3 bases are TGTGCCAGCAGCCCCAGGGACCTATACAATGAGCAGTTCTTC. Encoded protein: CASSPRDLYNEQFF.

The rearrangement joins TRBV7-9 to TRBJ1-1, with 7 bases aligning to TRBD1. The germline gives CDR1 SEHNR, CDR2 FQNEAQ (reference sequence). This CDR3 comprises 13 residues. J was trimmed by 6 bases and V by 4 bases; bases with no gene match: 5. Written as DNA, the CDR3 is TGTGCCAGCAGCTCAACAGGGGTCGCTGAAGCTTTCTTT. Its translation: CASSSTGVAEAFF.

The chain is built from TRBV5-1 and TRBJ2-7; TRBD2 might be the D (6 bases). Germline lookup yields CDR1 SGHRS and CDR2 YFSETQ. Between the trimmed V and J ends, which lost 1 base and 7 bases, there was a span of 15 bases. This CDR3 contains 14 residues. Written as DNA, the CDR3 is TGCGCCAGCAGCTTGAACCCTTATGGGGGGGAGCAGTACTTC. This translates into CASSLNPYGGEQYF.

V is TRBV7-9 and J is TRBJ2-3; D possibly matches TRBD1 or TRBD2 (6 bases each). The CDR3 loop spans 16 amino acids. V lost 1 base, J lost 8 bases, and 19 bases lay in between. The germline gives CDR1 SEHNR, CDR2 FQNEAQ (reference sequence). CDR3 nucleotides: TGTGCCAGCAGCTTAGATGAGGGGGGCTCTTTAGGTACGCAGTATTTT. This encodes CASSLDEGGSLGTQYF.

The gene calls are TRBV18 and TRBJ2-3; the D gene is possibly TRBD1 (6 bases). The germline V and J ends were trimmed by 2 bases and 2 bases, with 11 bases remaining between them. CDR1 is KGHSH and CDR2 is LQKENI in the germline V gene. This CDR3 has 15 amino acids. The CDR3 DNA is TGTGCCAGCTCACCAGCCAGGGGCCACACAGATACGCAGTATTTT. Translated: CASSPARGHTDTQYF.

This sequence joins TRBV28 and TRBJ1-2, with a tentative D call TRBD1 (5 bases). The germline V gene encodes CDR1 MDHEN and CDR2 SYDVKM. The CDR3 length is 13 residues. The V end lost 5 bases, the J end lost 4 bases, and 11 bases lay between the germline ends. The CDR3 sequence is CASSRQTSYGYTF. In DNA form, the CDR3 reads TGTGCCAGCAGTAGACAGACCTCCTATGGCTACACCTTC.